The rows below give T cell receptor beta chains drawn from one sample of a study of T cell repertoires in cytomegalovirus infection. No antigens are known for them. Via MiXCR, TCRdb re-called the reads, giving one row per CDR3 protein. The profile shows hundreds of thousands of distinct CDR3 sequences, roughly 42% of them singletons. The specimen was cultured PBMCs, collected from culture after CMV antigen stimulation. The receptor source for this set is a human donor in good health (CMV status not recorded). Some clones in this sample may be carry-over from other donors' samples. CDR3s include the opening cysteine and the closing phenylalanine or tryptophan. A D gene is named only where the DNA matches it firmly. Size is omitted from some rows. Given values are once, few, many or a class for expanded clones.

NA,TRBJ2-5,TRBD2,TRBV20-1,TGCAGTGGGACTAGCGGGAGCCAAGAGACCCAGTACTTC,CSGTSGSQETQYF
NA,TRBJ1-1,NA,TRBV7-6,TGTGCCAGCAGCTTAGGGGGGCGGGAAAACACCGCTGAAGCTTTCTTT,CASSLGGRENTAEAFF
NA,TRBJ1-2,NA,TRBV19,TGTGCCAGTAGAAGAGAGTTGAACTATGGCTACACCTTC,CASRRELNYGYTF
NA,TRBJ1-2,NA,TRBV30,TGTGCCTCCCGGGGCAACTATGGCTACACCTTC,CASRGNYGYTF
NA,TRBJ2-1,TRBD2,TRBV12-3/TRBV12-4,TGTGCCAGCTCCCCCGCGGGGGTACACCCTTACAATGAGCAGTTCTTC,CASSPAGVHPYNEQFF
NA,TRBJ2-3,TRBD1,TRBV19,TGTGCCAGTAGTATGGTGGAACAGGGGACAGATACGCAGTATTTT,CASSMVEQGTDTQYF
NA,TRBJ2-7,TRBD1,TRBV5-4,TGTGCCAGCAGCCCCGCCAACCGGGACAGCTACGAGCAGTACTTC,CASSPANRDSYEQYF
few,TRBJ2-7,NA,TRBV11-2,TGTGCCAGCAGCTTTGGAAACAGGGCCTCCTACGAGCAGTACTTC,CASSFGNRASYEQYF
NA,TRBJ1-5,TRBD1,TRBV29-1,TGCAGCGCCCAGGACAGGGTGAATCAGCCCCAGCATTTT,CSAQDRVNQPQHF
many,TRBJ1-1,TRBD1,TRBV7-9,TGTGCCAGCAGCTTACATGACAGGGGGTTTCGGACTGAAGCTTTCTTT,CASSLHDRGFRTEAFF
NA,TRBJ2-7,NA,TRBV5-5,TGTGCCAGCAGCTCACTGGCATTGTCGGGGGACCCCTACGAGCAGTACTTC,CASSSLALSGDPYEQYF
NA,TRBJ2-6,NA,TRBV7-2,TGTGCCAGCAGCCCGGTGGCCTCTGGGGCCAACGTCCTGACTTTC,CASSPVASGANVLTF
many,TRBJ1-5,NA,TRBV7-8,TGTGCCAGCAGCTTAGCCGGCGGTAGCAATCAGCCCCAGCATTTT,CASSLAGGSNQPQHF
few,TRBJ1-5,NA,TRBV18,TGTGCCAGCTCACAAGCGGGCAATCAGCCCCAGCATTTT,CASSQAGNQPQHF
NA,TRBJ1-2,NA,TRBV28,TGTGCCAGCAGTTTCCCACCCCAACAGGCGGGCCTCTATGGCTACACCTTC,CASSFPPQQAGLYGYTF
NA,TRBJ2-5,TRBD2,TRBV19,TGTGCCAGTAGTACGGGCGGGGGACGGCGGGTACAAGAGACCCAGTACTTC,CASSTGGGRRVQETQYF
NA,TRBJ2-1,NA,TRBV4-1,TGCGCCAGCAGCCAAAGAGAAGGGGCGAACAATGAGCAGTTCTTC,CASSQREGANNEQFF
NA,TRBJ2-7,NA,TRBV19,TGTGCCAGTAGTGATCGCACAGGCTACGAGCAGTACTTC,CASSDRTGYEQYF
few,TRBJ2-3,TRBD2,TRBV7-2,TGTGCCAGCAGCTCCCCCGGGACTACCCCCACAGATACGCAGTATTTT,CASSSPGTTPTDTQYF
few,TRBJ2-1,NA,TRBV27,TGTGCCAGCAGTTTTGGGGGTCCCTCCTACCGGAGCTCCTACAATGAGCAGTTCTTC,CASSFGGPSYRSSYNEQFF
NA,TRBJ2-3,TRBD2,TRBV6-6,TGTGCCAGCGGTGTTACTAGCGAAGGTACGCAGTATTTT,CASGVTSEGTQYF
NA,TRBJ2-3,NA,TRBV7-6,TGTGCCAGCAGCCATACGAGACAGCTCAGAGATACGCAGTATTTT,CASSHTRQLRDTQYF
NA,TRBJ2-7,NA,TRBV29-1,TGCAGCGTTGTGGTGGGTGGCTACTCCTACGAGCAGTACTTC,CSVVVGGYSYEQYF
NA,TRBJ1-2,NA,TRBV20-1,TGCACCCCAACGGGAGGGGGGGCTAACTATGGCTACACCTTC,CTPTGGGANYGYTF
NA,TRBJ2-4,NA,TRBV11-2,TGTGCCAGCAGCTTCGGGGTGGGTGACATTCAGTACTTC,CASSFGVGDIQYF
few,TRBJ2-5,NA,TRBV5-1,TGCGCCAGCAGCTTGTGGGTGGGCCGGGCGTACCAAGAGACCCAGTACTTC,CASSLWVGRAYQETQYF
NA,TRBJ2-2,TRBD2,TRBV5-1,TGCGCCAGCAATCCCCAACGGGAGGCCGGGGAGCTGTTTTTT,CASNPQREAGELFF
NA,TRBJ2-7,TRBD1,TRBV4-1,TGCGCCAGCAGCCGAACACCGGGACAGGGGCCCGGGGAGCAGTACTTC,CASSRTPGQGPGEQYF
NA,TRBJ2-3,NA,TRBV7-6,TGTGCCAGCAGCTCCGGGGTAAGAGGAGATACGCAGTATTTT,CASSSGVRGDTQYF
few,TRBJ2-1,NA,TRBV7-8,TGTGCCAGCAGCCCCCAGGCGGACGTAACGGTATATGCGCAGTTCTTC,CASSPQADVTVYAQFF
NA,TRBJ2-2,NA,TRBV7-6,TGTGCCAGCAGTCGTAGACTAGGGAACACCGGGGAGCTGTTTTTT,CASSRRLGNTGELFF
NA,TRBJ2-1,TRBD1,TRBV11-3,TGTGCCAGCAGCTCCCGGGACAGGGTCCTTGAGCAGTTCTTC,CASSSRDRVLEQFF
few,TRBJ2-7,TRBD1,TRBV7-2,TGTGCCAGCAGAGACCTCCGGGACAGAGACTACGAGCAGTACTTC,CASRDLRDRDYEQYF
NA,TRBJ2-1,NA,TRBV12-5,TGTGCTAGTGGTTTGTATATCAGGGTAACGTACAATGAGCAGTTCTTC,CASGLYIRVTYNEQFF
NA,TRBJ2-5,NA,TRBV12-3/TRBV12-4,TGTGCCAGCAGCTCAGGCGTTCTAGAGACCCAGTACTTC,CASSSGVLETQYF